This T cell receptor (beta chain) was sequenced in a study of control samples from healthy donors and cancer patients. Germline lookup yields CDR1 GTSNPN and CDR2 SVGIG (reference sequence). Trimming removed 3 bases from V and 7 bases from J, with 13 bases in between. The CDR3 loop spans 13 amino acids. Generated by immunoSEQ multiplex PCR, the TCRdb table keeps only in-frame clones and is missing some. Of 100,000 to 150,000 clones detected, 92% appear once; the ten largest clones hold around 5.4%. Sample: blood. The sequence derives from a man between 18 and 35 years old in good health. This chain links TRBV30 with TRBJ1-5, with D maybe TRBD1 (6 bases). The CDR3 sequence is CAWSVGANQPQHF. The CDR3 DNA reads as TGTGCCTGGAGCGTGGGGGCCAACCAGCCCCAGCATTTT. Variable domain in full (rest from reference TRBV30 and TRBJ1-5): SQTIHQWPATLVQPVGSPLSLECTVEGTSNPNLYWYRQAAGRGLQLLFYSVGIGQISSEVPQNLSASRPQDRQFILSSKKLLLSDSGFYLCAWSVGANQPQHFGDGTRLSIL.